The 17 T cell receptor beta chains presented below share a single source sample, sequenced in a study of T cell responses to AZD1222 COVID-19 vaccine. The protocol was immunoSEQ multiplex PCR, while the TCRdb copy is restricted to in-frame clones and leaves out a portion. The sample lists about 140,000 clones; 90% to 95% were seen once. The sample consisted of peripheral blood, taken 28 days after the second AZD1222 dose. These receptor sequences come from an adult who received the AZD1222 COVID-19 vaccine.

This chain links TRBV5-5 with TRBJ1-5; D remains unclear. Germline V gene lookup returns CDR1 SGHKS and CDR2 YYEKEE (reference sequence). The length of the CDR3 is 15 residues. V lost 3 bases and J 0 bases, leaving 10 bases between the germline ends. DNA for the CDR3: TGTGCCAGCAGCTCCGGGCTTTATAGCAATCAGCCCCAGCATTTT. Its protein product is CASSSGLYSNQPQHF. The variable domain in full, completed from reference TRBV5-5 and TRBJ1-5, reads DAGVTQSPTHLIKTRGQQVTLRCSPISGHKSVSWYQQVLGQGPQFIFQYYEKEERGRGNFPDRFSARQFPNYSSELNVNALLLGDSALYLCASSSGLYSNQPQHFGDGTRLSIL.

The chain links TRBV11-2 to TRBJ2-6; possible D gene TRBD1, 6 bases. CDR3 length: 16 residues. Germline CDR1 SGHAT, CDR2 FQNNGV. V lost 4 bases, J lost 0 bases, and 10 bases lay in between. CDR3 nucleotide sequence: TGTGCCAGCAGCTCCCGAGGGGGCTCTGGGGCCAACGTCCTGACTTTC. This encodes CASSSRGGSGANVLTF.

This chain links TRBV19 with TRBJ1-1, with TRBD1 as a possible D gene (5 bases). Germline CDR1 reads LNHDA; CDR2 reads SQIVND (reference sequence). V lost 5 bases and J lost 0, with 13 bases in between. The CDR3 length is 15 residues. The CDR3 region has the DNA TGTGCCAGTAGTCCCCTAAGGACACTGAACACTGAAGCTTTCTTT. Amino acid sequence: CASSPLRTLNTEAFF. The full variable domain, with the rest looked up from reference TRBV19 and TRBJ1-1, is DGGITQSPKYLFRKEGQNVTLSCEQNLNHDAMYWYRQDPGQGLRLIYYSQIVNDFQKGDIAEGYSVSREKKESFPLTVTSAQKNPTAFYLCASSPLRTLNTEAFFGQGTRLTVV.

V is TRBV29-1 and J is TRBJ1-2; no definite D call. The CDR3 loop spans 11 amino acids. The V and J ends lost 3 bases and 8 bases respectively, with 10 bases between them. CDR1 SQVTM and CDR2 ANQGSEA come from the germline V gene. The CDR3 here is CSVEVGSGYTF. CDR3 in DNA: TGCAGCGTTGAGGTGGGCAGCGGCTACACCTTC.

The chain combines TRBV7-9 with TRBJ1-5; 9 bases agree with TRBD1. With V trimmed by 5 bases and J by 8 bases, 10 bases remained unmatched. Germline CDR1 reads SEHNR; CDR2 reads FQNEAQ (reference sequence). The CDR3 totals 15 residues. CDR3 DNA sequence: TGTGCCAGCAGCCGCACCGGGACAGGGCTTGAGCCCCAGCATTTT. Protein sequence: CASSRTGTGLEPQHF.

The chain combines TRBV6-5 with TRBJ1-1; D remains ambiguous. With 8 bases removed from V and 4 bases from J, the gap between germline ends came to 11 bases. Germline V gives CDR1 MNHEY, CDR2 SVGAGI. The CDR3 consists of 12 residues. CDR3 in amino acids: CASSDGGTEAFF. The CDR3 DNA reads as TGTGCCAGCTCGGACGGAGGCACTGAAGCTTTCTTT.

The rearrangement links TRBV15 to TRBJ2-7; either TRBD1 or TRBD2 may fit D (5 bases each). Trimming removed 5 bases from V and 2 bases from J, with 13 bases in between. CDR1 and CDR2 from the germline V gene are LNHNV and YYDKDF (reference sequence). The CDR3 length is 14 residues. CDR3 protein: CATSGTQKTYEQYF. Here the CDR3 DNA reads TGTGCCACCAGCGGGACCCAGAAGACCTACGAGCAGTACTTC.

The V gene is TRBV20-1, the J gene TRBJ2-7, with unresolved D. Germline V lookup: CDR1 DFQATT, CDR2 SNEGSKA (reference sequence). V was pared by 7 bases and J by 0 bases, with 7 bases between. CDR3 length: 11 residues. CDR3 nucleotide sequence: TGCAGTGTCTCAGCCTCCTACGAGCAGTACTTC. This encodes CSVSASYEQYF.

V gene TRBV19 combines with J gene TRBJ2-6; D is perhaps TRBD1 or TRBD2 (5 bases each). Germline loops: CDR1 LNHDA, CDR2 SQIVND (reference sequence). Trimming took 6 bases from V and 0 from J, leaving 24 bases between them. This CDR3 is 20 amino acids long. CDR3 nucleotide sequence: TGTGCCAGTAGCCGACGAGGGGTTACCAGCCAGGGCTCTGGGGCCAACGTCCTGACTTTC. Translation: CASSRRGVTSQGSGANVLTF.

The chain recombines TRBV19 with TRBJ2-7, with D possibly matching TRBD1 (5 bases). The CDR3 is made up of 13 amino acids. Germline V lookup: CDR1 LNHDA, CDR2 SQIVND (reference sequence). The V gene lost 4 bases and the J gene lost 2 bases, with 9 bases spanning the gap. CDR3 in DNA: TGTGCCAGTAGTAACCGACAGACCTACGAGCAGTACTTC. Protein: CASSNRQTYEQYF.

The CDR3: CASSQMKQGAREKLFF. CDR3 coding DNA: TGTGCCAGCAGCCAAATGAAACAGGGGGCCAGGGAAAAACTGTTTTTT. The chain employs TRBV3-1 (or the pseudogene TRBV3-2) and TRBJ1-4; the match to TRBD1 covers 9 bases. The J segment lost 8 bases and the V segment lost 2 bases, leaving 9 bases of the junction unmatched. Germline CDR1 LGHDT, CDR2 YNNKEL (reference sequence). The CDR3 consists of 16 residues.

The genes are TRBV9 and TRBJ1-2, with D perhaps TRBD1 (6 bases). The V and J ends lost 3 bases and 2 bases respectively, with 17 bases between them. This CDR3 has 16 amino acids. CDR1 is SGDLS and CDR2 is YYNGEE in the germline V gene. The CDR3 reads CASSDYAGEVNYGYTF. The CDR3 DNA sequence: TGTGCCAGCAGCGACTACGCAGGGGAGGTAAACTATGGCTACACCTTC.

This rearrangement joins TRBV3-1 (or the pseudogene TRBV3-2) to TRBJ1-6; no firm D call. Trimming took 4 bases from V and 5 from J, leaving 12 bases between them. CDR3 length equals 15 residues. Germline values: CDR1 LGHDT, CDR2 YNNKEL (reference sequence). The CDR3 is CASSLTTFDNSPLHF. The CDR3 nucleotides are TGTGCCAGCAGCCTCACCACATTCGATAATTCACCCCTCCACTTT.

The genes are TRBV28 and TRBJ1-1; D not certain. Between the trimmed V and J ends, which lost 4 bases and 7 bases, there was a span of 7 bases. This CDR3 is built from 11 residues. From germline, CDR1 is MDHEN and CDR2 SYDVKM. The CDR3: CASSSGFEAFF. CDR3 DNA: TGTGCCAGCAGTTCCGGGTTTGAAGCTTTCTTT.

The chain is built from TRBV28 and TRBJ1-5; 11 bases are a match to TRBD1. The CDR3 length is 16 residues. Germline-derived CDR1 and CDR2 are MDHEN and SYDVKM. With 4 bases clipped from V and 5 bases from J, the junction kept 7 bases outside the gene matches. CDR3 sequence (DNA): TGTGCCAGCAGTTCCCGGACAGGGGGCCGTCATCAGCCCCAGCATTTT. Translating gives CASSSRTGGRHQPQHF.

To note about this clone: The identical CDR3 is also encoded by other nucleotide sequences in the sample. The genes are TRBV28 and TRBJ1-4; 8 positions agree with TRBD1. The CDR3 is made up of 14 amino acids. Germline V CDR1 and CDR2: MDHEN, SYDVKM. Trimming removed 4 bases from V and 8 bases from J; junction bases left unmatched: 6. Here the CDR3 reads CASSSRGRREKLFF. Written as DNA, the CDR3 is TGTGCCAGCAGTTCCAGGGGGCGGAGAGAAAAACTGTTTTTT.

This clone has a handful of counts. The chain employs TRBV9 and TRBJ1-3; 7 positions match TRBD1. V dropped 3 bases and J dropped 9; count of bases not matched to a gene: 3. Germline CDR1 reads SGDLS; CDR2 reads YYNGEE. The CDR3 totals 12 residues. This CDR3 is CASSADRATIYF. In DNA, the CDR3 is TGTGCCAGCAGCGCTGACAGGGCCACCATATATTTT.